This T cell receptor beta chain was documented in a study of T cell responses to AZD1222 COVID-19 vaccine (dated by TCRdb to about 2021). At the level of the whole study: A total of 240 or so trial participants underwent TCR sequencing, of whom 200 to 220 had received two doses of AZD1222 and some 25 had received two doses of the MenACWY control vaccine. Trial participants were enrolled by age into 18-55, 56-69 and 70-plus year subgroups, with around 150, 28 and 57 TCR-sequenced participants respectively.

Overall study outcomes, separate from this receptor: The vaccine-associated CD4 TCRs covered the entire spike protein, and the dominant responses fell in regions 160-218 and 743-854. Because no samples from the day 14 peak response were available, repertoires could be characterized only after the peak T cell response. Only five or six AZD1222 recipients were SARS-CoV-2 seropositive at baseline, limiting conclusions about previously exposed vaccinees. In the small 56-69-year group, the increase in depth fell short of significance, most likely because of low power. A significant rise in spike-specific TCR breadth and depth was observed after two AZD1222 doses relative to day 0 and relative to MenACWY recipients. Most participants were white British and females outnumbered males, and the authors suggested that clonal diversity may have been underestimated. Nearly half of unique spike-specific TCRs reportedly recognized epitopes outside regions mutated in the B.1.351 and B.1.1.7 variants.

The CDR3 regions of human TCRbeta chains were subjected to immunosequencing. On the authors' methods: TCRs in the repertoires were compared against a reference library of SARS-CoV-2-specific TCRs that had been generated with the MIRA antigen-specificity platform. Breadth was defined as the fraction of unique TCRs that were SARS-CoV-2-associated. Depth was defined as the fraction of total T cells that were SARS-CoV-2-associated. Using the MIRA data, each spike-specific TCR was mapped to the spike region that the TCR reacts to and placed in a CD4 or CD8 class. Log10-transformed breadth and depth values were compared by one-way ANOVA with Sidak's multiple comparisons tests. The table was pulled from immuneACCESS by TCRdb, which kept in-frame rearrangements only. Such tables lose some clones; where checked, under half of the loss comes from unresolved V genes, and the rest has no known cause. The V and J calls and clone size come from that table; D and trimming were worked out from the DNA. In this sample the table shows about 90,000 clones, almost 90% of which occur a single time. Jointly, the top ten make up 9% to 12% of the sample.

The V and J ends are trimmed by 3 bases and 3 bases, leaving 11 bases between them. CDR1 and CDR2 were assigned from the germline V gene (reference sequence) as GTSNPN and SVGIG. There are 13 amino acids in the CDR3, from cysteine to phenylalanine inclusive. Only the CDR3 DNA is retained, 39 bases long and in frame from the first base. Taken with the paper, the label for time point translates to: baseline before first vaccination. The sample's treatment or condition label, in plain terms: meningococcal conjugate vaccine given as trial control. Samples from vaccinated people were obtained from the UK trials COV001 and COV002, which included a single-blind randomized controlled phase 2/3 trial of AZD1222 (ChAdOx1 nCoV-19) in healthy adults. For TCRbeta chain sequencing, PBMC samples from trial participants were taken at day 0 and at day 28 after the second dose. A remark on this clone: Which antigen it targets is not known. Per-base qualities were not stored, and no clone one base away is much larger.

The chain is assembled from TRBV30 and TRBJ1-2, with the D gene uncertain. Sequencing used peripheral blood, obtained on day 0 of MenACWY control vaccination. This clonotype originated in an adult in good health. The bases read TGTGCCTGGAGCGAAAGGGTGGACTATGGCTACACCTTC. Translated, this gives CAWSERVDYGYTF.